The T cell receptor (beta chain) under discussion was sequenced for a study of T-cell memory formation after mild COVID-19. Overall study: The study found TCR clusters largely donor specific.

TCRdb reprocessed the 5' RACE reads with MiXCR, giving one entry per CDR3 protein. The sample shows approximately 180,000 distinct CDR3 sequences, roughly 17% of them seen only once. Worth noting for this clonotype: The antigen remains undetermined.

This CDR3 contains 15 residues. The trim removed 3 bases at V and 6 bases at J, leaving 7 bases unmatched. Germline V gives CDR1 SNHLY, CDR2 FYNNEI. The study's findings and limits: CD4+ contracting clones were found mainly in CM and EM, and CD8+ ones in EMRA.

This receptor was identified in an adult woman who had mild COVID-19 (a few samples of this study predate the infection). Cell type and time point are not known. Sequencing was carried out using PBMCs or a T cell subset sorted from them (not recorded which). This chain joins TRBV2 and TRBJ2-1, with TRBD1 matching 8 bases. CDR3 sequence reads: CASSDAQTGANEQFF. The CDR3 DNA reads TGTGCCAGCAGTGATGCCCAGACAGGGGCCAATGAGCAGTTCTTC.